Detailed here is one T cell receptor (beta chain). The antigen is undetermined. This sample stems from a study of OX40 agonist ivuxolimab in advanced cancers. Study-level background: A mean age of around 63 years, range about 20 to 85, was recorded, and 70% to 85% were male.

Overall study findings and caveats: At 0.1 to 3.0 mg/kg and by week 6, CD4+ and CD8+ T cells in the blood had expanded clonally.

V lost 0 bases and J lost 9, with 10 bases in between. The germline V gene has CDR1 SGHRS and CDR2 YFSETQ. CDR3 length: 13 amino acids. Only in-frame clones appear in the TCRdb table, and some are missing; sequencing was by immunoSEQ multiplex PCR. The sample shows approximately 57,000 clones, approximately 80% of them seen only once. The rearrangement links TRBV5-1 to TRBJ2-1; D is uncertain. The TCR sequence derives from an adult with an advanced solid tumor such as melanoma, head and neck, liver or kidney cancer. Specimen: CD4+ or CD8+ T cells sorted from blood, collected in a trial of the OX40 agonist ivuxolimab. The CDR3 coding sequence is TGCGCCAGCAGCTTGGGTGAAGAACGTGAGCAGTTCTTC. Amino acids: CASSLGEEREQFF.